The 31 T cell receptor beta chains reported below all come from one sample, sequenced in a study of blood T cells in healthy people across ages. It was with a sample-barcoded 5' primer and a J-beta primer mix that a second PCR of about 7 to 12 cycles was run. TCRdb passed the 5' RACE reads through MiXCR, listing each CDR3 protein once. Found here are 660,000 or so distinct CDR3 sequences, under 70% of them singletons; the top ten hold approximately 40%. Sequenced sample: blood. Receptors were obtained from a man between 60 and 75 years old in good health.

This chain uses TRBV20-1 with TRBJ1-4; D gene ambiguous. From germline, CDR1 is DFQATT and CDR2 SNEGSKA (reference sequence). V shed 5 bases and J shed 7 bases, with 8 bases lying between them. The CDR3 has 11 amino acids. The CDR3 DNA follows: TGCAGTGCTCACTGGAGTGAAAAACTGTTTTTT. It translates to CSAHWSEKLFF.

The rearrangement uses TRBV7-9 and TRBJ2-7; no clear D gene. The V and J ends lost 8 bases and 5 bases respectively, with 13 bases between them. The CDR3 covers 12 residues. In germline, CDR1 is SEHNR, CDR2 FQNEAQ (reference sequence). For the CDR3, the DNA is TGTGCCAGCGGCCCCGACTTAAACGAGCAGTACTTC. Protein product: CASGPDLNEQYF.

This clonotype was seen more than once but under ten times. The chain couples TRBV10-3 to TRBJ2-7; possible D gene TRBD1, 5 bases. The J call may be wrong; the DNA end is better matched by TRBJ2-4. The CDR3 loop spans 18 amino acids. CDR1 is ENHRY and CDR2 is SYGVKD in the germline V gene. The CDR3 DNA sequence: TGTGCCATCAGTGAGTCGGGTGACCAGGCTGGGGCGTCGGGCATTCAGTACTTC. Translation gives CAISESGDQAGASGIQYF.

Here the CDR3 reads CSVAERTVNTEAFF. The CDR3 DNA reads as TGCAGCGTAGCAGAGCGGACCGTGAACACTGAAGCTTTCTTT. The V and J genes are TRBV29-1 and TRBJ1-1; D uncertain. The CDR3 sequence is 14 residues long. Trimming took off 6 bases at V and 0 bases at J, with 14 bases between the two ends. Germline V gives CDR1 SQVTM, CDR2 ANQGSEA.

Ten or more counts support this clonotype. The V call is TRBV10-3, the J call TRBJ1-1; D may be TRBD1 (5 bases). The CDR3 extends over 13 amino acids. V gave up 11 bases and J gave up 0 bases, with 13 bases separating them. Germline V gives CDR1 ENHRY, CDR2 SYGVKD. Written as DNA, the CDR3 is TGTGCCGCAAAGGGGCAGATGAACACTGAAGCTTTCTTT. Translated, it gives CAAKGQMNTEAFF.

This clonotype was observed a handful of times. The J gene is TRBJ2-7, the V gene TRBV12-3 or TRBV12-4, with D tentatively TRBD1 (6 bases). The assigned J gene may be wrong: the sequence end matches TRBJ2-5 better. There are 15 residues in the CDR3. The CDR3 region is CASSPEGHPGETQYF. CDR3 in DNA: TGTGCCAGCAGTCCAGAGGGACACCCGGGGGAGACCCAGTACTTC.

The chain employs TRBV11-3 and TRBJ2-3, with D perhaps assigned TRBD1 or TRBD2 (5 bases each). Trimming took off 5 bases at V and 2 bases at J, with 11 bases between the two ends. Germline loops: CDR1 SGHNT, CDR2 YENEEA. CDR3 size: 14 residues. The CDR3 sequence is CASSHGGNTDTQYF. The DNA of the CDR3 is TGTGCCAGCAGCCATGGGGGAAACACAGATACGCAGTATTTT.

The genes are TRBV5-6 and TRBJ2-4; 13 positions match TRBD2. This CDR3 is 19 amino acids long. From germline, CDR1 is SGHDT and CDR2 YYEEEE. The V segment lost 4 bases and the J segment 0 bases; nucleotides outside the gene matches: 10. The CDR3 reads CASSIGTSGETLAKNIQYF. CDR3 nucleotides: TGTGCCAGCAGCATCGGGACTAGCGGGGAGACTCTAGCCAAAAACATTCAGTACTTC.

This clonotype appeared many times. The rearrangement uses TRBV7-2 and TRBJ2-7; D not certain. The V and J ends lost 2 bases and 7 bases respectively, with 12 bases between them. Germline V gene lookup returns CDR1 SGHTA and CDR2 FQGNSA. This CDR3 spans 13 amino acids. CDR3 nucleotide sequence: TGTGCCAGCAGCTTACGGCAAATGGGAGAGCAGTACTTC. Its translation is CASSLRQMGEQYF.

The rearrangement links TRBV25-1 to TRBJ1-4; no firm D call. This CDR3 comprises 14 residues. Germline CDR1 and CDR2: MGHDK and SYGVNS. Trimming pared 3 bases from V and 4 bases from J, leaving 9 bases between. CDR3 nucleotide sequence: TGTGCCAGCAGTGAGGCGGGGAGTAATGAAAAACTGTTTTTT. It yields the protein CASSEAGSNEKLFF. The variable domain in full, with the rest retrieved from reference TRBV25-1 and TRBJ1-4, is EADIYQTPRYLVIGTGKKITLECSQTMGHDKMYWYQQDPGMELHLIHYSYGVNSTEKGDLSSESTVSRIRTEHFPLTLESARPSHTSQYLCASSEAGSNEKLFFGSGTQLSVL.

The rearrangement links TRBV6-1 to TRBJ2-5, with D unclear. Trimming cost V 6 bases and J 5 bases, with 10 bases left between them. Germline V lookup: CDR1 MNHNS, CDR2 SASEGT. The CDR3 loop spans 12 amino acids. CDR3 protein: CASRTGKETQYF. As DNA, the CDR3 is TGTGCCAGCAGGACGGGCAAGGAGACCCAGTACTTC.

This sequence joins TRBV5-1 and TRBJ1-1; D unresolved. This CDR3 has 13 amino acids. Germline V lookup: CDR1 SGHRS, CDR2 YFSETQ. V lost 3 bases and J 5 bases, leaving 11 bases between the germline ends. The DNA of the CDR3 is TGCGCCAGCAGCTGGACCCAAATAACTGAAGCTTTCTTT. Its translation: CASSWTQITEAFF.

This clonotype occurred once. CDR3 DNA: TGCAGTGCTAGACCGGGGGGTGCAGGGGGCACTGAAGCTTTCTTT. It yields the protein CSARPGGAGGTEAFF. The V gene is TRBV20-1, the J gene TRBJ1-1; 7 nucleotides agree with TRBD1. Germline V gene lookup returns CDR1 DFQATT and CDR2 SNEGSKA (reference sequence). The CDR3 has 15 residues. V lost 2 bases, J lost 4 bases, and 10 bases stayed unmatched.

CDR3 DNA sequence: TGCAGCGTTGATACAGTTAGGGGGGGCGGTGAGACCCAGTACTTC. Amino acids: CSVDTVRGGGETQYF. V usage is TRBV29-1 and J usage is TRBJ2-5; D might be TRBD2 (7 bases). The germline V gene has CDR1 SQVTM and CDR2 ANQGSEA. The CDR3 is made up of 15 amino acids. Trimming shortened V by 3 bases and J by 5 bases, and 19 bases separated the two germline ends.

CDR3: CASSLRTGVPEQFF. In DNA form, the CDR3 reads TGCGCCAGCAGCTTGAGGACAGGGGTTCCTGAGCAGTTCTTC. The chain carries TRBV5-1 and TRBJ2-1; 9 bases align to TRBD1. The CDR3 extends over 14 amino acids. The junction had 5 bases not matched to a gene; V was cut back by 1 base and J by 9 bases. Germline V CDR1 and CDR2: SGHRS, YFSETQ.

This chain links TRBV6-2 or TRBV6-3 with TRBJ2-3, with D possibly being TRBD1 or TRBD2 (5 bases each). The CDR3 loop spans 13 amino acids. Trimming pared 5 bases from V and 8 bases from J, leaving 14 bases between. Germline CDR1 is MNHEY and CDR2 is SVGEGT. In DNA form, the CDR3 reads TGTGCCAGCAGTCCCCTTTCGGGGACTACGCAGTATTTT. It yields the protein CASSPLSGTTQYF.

This clonotype was seen at least ten times. The chain combines TRBV19 with TRBJ2-7, with 8 bases matching TRBD1. Germline trimming cut 4 bases from V and 0 bases from J; bases unmatched to any gene: 2. The CDR3 has 14 residues. Germline V gene data show CDR1 as LNHDA and CDR2 as SQIVND (reference sequence). This chain's CDR3 is CASSRQGSSYEQYF. The CDR3 region has the DNA TGTGCCAGTAGTAGACAGGGGAGCTCCTACGAGCAGTACTTC.

This clonotype was detected once. V is TRBV5-1 and J is TRBJ2-1, with D tentatively TRBD1 or TRBD2 (6 bases each). The CDR3 spans 16 residues. Germline V gene data show CDR1 as SGHRS and CDR2 as YFSETQ. V lost 4 bases and J lost 13, with 27 bases in between. The DNA of the CDR3 is TGCGCCAGCAGCCCTGGTGTGACGGGGGCACAAGAGACCCAGTTCTTC. This gives the protein CASSPGVTGAQETQFF.

The V and J genes are TRBV7-6 and TRBJ1-6, with 9 positions matching TRBD1. The CDR3 length is 19 residues. Germline assignment: CDR1 SGHVS and CDR2 FNYEAQ. With V trimmed by 2 bases and J by 0 bases, 8 bases remained unmatched. The CDR3 spells CASSLSGTGSSSYNSPLHF. CDR3 in DNA: TGTGCCAGCAGCTTATCCGGGACAGGGTCGAGCTCCTATAATTCACCCCTCCACTTT. Supplemented by reference TRBV7-6 and TRBJ1-6, the full variable domain reads GAGVSQSPRYKVTKRGQDVALRCDPISGHVSLYWYRQALGQGPEFLTYFNYEAQQDKSGLPNDRFSAERPEGSISTLTIQRTEQRDSAMYRCASSLSGTGSSSYNSPLHFGNGTRLTVT.

V gene TRBV6-5 combines with J gene TRBJ2-5, with 7 nucleotides matching TRBD2. This CDR3 spans 16 amino acids. Germline trimming cut 4 bases from V and 0 bases from J; bases unmatched to any gene: 8. CDR1 is MNHEY and CDR2 is SVGAGI in the germline V gene. CDR3 bases: TGTGCCAGCAGTTCCCTTGGCGCGGGAGACCAAGAGACCCAGTACTTC. It is translated as CASSSLGAGDQETQYF.

This clonotype was seen just once. V gene TRBV28 combines with J gene TRBJ2-1; D not resolved. This CDR3 region has 14 residues. Trimming pared 4 bases from V and 3 bases from J, leaving 10 bases between. Germline V gene lookup returns CDR1 MDHEN and CDR2 SYDVKM. CDR3 sequence reads: CASSSSQDYNEQFF. DNA for the CDR3: TGTGCCAGCAGTTCTTCCCAAGACTACAATGAGCAGTTCTTC.

V is TRBV4-2 and J is TRBJ2-4; D gene ambiguous. Germline-derived CDR1 and CDR2 are LGHNA and YNFKEQ. This CDR3 has 14 amino acids. The germline V and J ends were trimmed by 3 bases and 5 bases, with 11 bases remaining between them. CDR3 sequence reads: CASSHAGRENIQYF. Here the CDR3 DNA reads TGTGCCAGCAGCCACGCAGGACGGGAAAACATTCAGTACTTC.

The V gene is TRBV20-1, the J gene TRBJ2-7, with 11 bases identical to TRBD1. The CDR3 totals 14 residues. The V segment lost 3 bases and the J segment 3 bases; nucleotides outside the gene matches: 4. Germline V CDR1 and CDR2: DFQATT, SNEGSKA (reference sequence). The CDR3 region has the DNA TGCAGTGCTAGTGCGGGACAGGGGGTCTACGAGCAGTACTTC. This encodes CSASAGQGVYEQYF.

On this clonotype: One end of the junction does not line up with germline, which may come from a read error. The chain uses TRBV6-2 or TRBV6-3 and TRBJ2-7, with D perhaps TRBD1 (6 bases). The CDR3 totals 15 residues. Germline V gene data show CDR1 as MNHEY and CDR2 as SVGEGT. The CDR3 loop reads CAGSWPETGVYEQYF. CDR3 sequence (DNA): TGTGCCGGCAGTTGGCCCGAGACAGGAGTCTACGAGCAGTACTTC.

The rearrangement uses TRBV4-2 and TRBJ1-1; D is unclear. V shed 5 bases and J shed 3 bases, with 10 bases lying between them. This CDR3 has 13 residues. CDR1 and CDR2 (germline): LGHNA, YNFKEQ. CDR3 DNA sequence: TGTGCCAGCAGCACGACCCGGCACACTGAAGCTTTCTTT. Translated: CASSTTRHTEAFF.

V gene TRBV7-9 combines with J gene TRBJ2-1, with a tentative D call TRBD2 (5 bases). V was clipped by 0 bases and J by 0 bases, with 12 bases between them. CDR1 and CDR2 from the germline V gene are SEHNR and FQNEAQ (reference sequence). The CDR3 contains 17 residues. The CDR3 sequence is CASSLARRRSSYNEQFF. CDR3 in DNA: TGTGCCAGCAGCTTAGCGAGGCGGAGGAGCTCCTACAATGAGCAGTTCTTC.

V gene TRBV7-8 combines with J gene TRBJ2-2, with D possibly called TRBD1 or TRBD2 (7 bases each). Germline V gene sequence: CDR1 SGHVS, CDR2 FQNEAQ. The CDR3 has 14 residues. V was cut by 8 bases and J by 6 bases, with 16 bases left in between. DNA of the CDR3: TGTGCCAGCGGTCCTCAGGGGGGGGCCGGGGAGCTGTTTTTT. Its protein is CASGPQGGAGELFF.

J is TRBJ2-1 and V is TRBV29-1, with D possibly matching TRBD1 (5 bases). This CDR3 is built from 14 residues. Looked up from germline, CDR1 is SQVTM and CDR2 is ANQGSEA. The germline V and J ends were trimmed by 2 bases and 7 bases, with 15 bases remaining between them. CDR3 protein: CSVEKFTGPNEQFF. The DNA of the CDR3 is TGCAGCGTTGAAAAGTTTACAGGCCCTAATGAGCAGTTCTTC.

The gene calls are TRBV28 and TRBJ2-6, with 11 positions matching TRBD2. With V trimmed by 5 bases and J by 12 bases, 9 bases remained unmatched. From germline, CDR1 is MDHEN and CDR2 SYDVKM. The CDR3 has 15 amino acids. The CDR3 DNA sequence: TGTGCCAGCAGTCCAACCGGGACTAGCGGCACCGTCCTGACTTTC. Translating gives CASSPTGTSGTVLTF.

This sequence joins TRBV6-2 or TRBV6-3 and TRBJ2-7; D not certain. In germline, CDR1 is MNHEY, CDR2 SVGEGT. V was clipped by 7 bases and J by 7 bases, with 14 bases between them. The CDR3 is made up of 12 amino acids. The CDR3 bases are TGTGCCAGCAAGGAAGGACCGACAGAGCAGTACTTC. Translated, it gives CASKEGPTEQYF.

V and J are TRBV7-2 and TRBJ2-1; 9 nucleotides agree with TRBD2. The length of the CDR3 is 15 residues. V shed 2 bases and J 8 bases; nucleotides not matched to a gene: 7. Germline assignment: CDR1 SGHTA and CDR2 FQGNSA. The CDR3 here is CASSLYAGGTDEQFF. DNA of the CDR3: TGTGCCAGCAGCTTATACGCGGGGGGGACGGATGAGCAGTTCTTC.